This record looks at one TCR beta chain sequence and its context. What it binds is not known. This sample is part of a study of blood T cells in healthy people across ages. Broader study findings: Strong correlation was found linking TCR beta diversity to naive T cell percentage. A greater number of naive CD4+ cells and higher diversity distinguished long-lived donors from aged donors.

A J-beta primer mix and a sample-barcoded 5' primer were used in a second PCR of about 7 to 12 cycles. TCRdb re-called the 5' RACE reads with MiXCR, one entry per CDR3 protein. Of about 670,000 distinct CDR3 sequences in the sample, 40% to 45% are singletons; the top ten hold 25% to 35%. CDR1 and CDR2 from the germline V gene are KGHSH and LQKENI. Trimming took 4 bases from V and 8 from J, leaving 12 bases between them. The CDR3 is 13 residues long. The chain employs TRBV18 and TRBJ2-1; D might be TRBD2 (6 bases). This sequence originates from a man of 80 years or more in good health. Sequencing input: blood. CDR3 amino acids: CASSRGGMDEQFF. CDR3 bases: TGTGCCAGCTCACGAGGAGGGATGGATGAGCAGTTCTTC.